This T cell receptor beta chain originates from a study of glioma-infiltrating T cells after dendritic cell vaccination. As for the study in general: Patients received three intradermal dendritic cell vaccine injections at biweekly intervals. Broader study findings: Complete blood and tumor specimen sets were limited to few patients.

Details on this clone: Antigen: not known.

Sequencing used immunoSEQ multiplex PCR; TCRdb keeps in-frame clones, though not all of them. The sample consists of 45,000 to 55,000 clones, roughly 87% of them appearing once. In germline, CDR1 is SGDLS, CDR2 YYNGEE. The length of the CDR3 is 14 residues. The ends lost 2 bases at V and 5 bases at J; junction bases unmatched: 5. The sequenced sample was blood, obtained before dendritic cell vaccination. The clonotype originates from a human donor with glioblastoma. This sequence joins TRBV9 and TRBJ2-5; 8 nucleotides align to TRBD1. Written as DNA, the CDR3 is TGTGCCAGCAGCGTTCAGGGGGCAGGGGAGACCCAGTACTTC. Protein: CASSVQGAGETQYF.